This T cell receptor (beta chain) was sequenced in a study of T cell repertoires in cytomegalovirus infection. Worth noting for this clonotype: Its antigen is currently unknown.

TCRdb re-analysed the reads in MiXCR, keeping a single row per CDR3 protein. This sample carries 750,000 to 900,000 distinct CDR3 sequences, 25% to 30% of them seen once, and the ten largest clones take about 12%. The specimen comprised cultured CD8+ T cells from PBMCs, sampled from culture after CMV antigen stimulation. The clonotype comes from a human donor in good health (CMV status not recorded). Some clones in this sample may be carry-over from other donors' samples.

Here the CDR3 reads CASSFGRPSSYEQYV. The CDR3 nucleotides read TGTGCCAGCAGCTTCGGTAGGCCGAGCTCCTACGAGCAGTACGTC. This chain uses TRBV5-6 with TRBJ2-7; unclear D gene. The germline V and J ends were trimmed by 2 bases and 0 bases, with 12 bases remaining between them. Germline V gene sequence: CDR1 SGHDT, CDR2 YYEEEE. This CDR3 spans 15 amino acids.